The rows below give T cell receptor beta chains drawn from one sample of a study of blood T cell repertoires in COVID-19. TCRdb keeps only in-frame clones here, not all; method: immunoSEQ multiplex PCR. The data hold 150,000 to 200,000 clones, with nearly 80% observed a single time. Sequencing used peripheral blood. These receptor sequences come from an elderly woman with acute or convalescent COVID-19. The CDR3 runs from the conserved cysteine through the conserved F or W. The D gene is left open where the match is weak. The size of a clone is reported for some rows only, either as once, few or many, or as a class for expanded clones.

v_call: TRBV5-4; j_call: TRBJ2-1; clone_size: NA; d_call: TRBD2; cdr3_length: 16; cdr3_aa: CASSSWGLAGYNEQFF; cdr3_nt: TGTGCCAGCAGCTCCTGGGGACTAGCGGGCTACAATGAGCAGTTCTTC
v_call: TRBV2; j_call: TRBJ2-1; clone_size: few; d_call: NA; cdr3_length: 18; cdr3_aa: CASSEVGLSAGGYNEQFF; cdr3_nt: TGTGCCAGCAGTGAGGTCGGACTGTCAGCAGGGGGGTACAATGAGCAGTTCTTC
v_call: TRBV2; j_call: TRBJ2-1; clone_size: NA; d_call: TRBD2; cdr3_length: 17; cdr3_aa: CASSEASLAGAYNEQFF; cdr3_nt: TGTGCCAGCAGTGAAGCCTCACTAGCGGGAGCCTACAATGAGCAGTTCTTC
v_call: TRBV6-5; j_call: TRBJ2-7; clone_size: NA; d_call: TRBD2; cdr3_length: 14; cdr3_aa: CASSQPGLAGEQYF; cdr3_nt: TGTGCCAGCAGTCAGCCGGGACTAGCGGGAGAGCAGTACTTC
v_call: TRBV6-5; j_call: TRBJ2-4; clone_size: NA; d_call: TRBD2; cdr3_length: 15; cdr3_aa: CASRSGSAGVNIQYF; cdr3_nt: TGTGCCAGCAGGTCGGGCTCAGCGGGAGTAAACATTCAGTACTTC
v_call: TRBV28; j_call: TRBJ2-4; clone_size: NA; d_call: TRBD1; cdr3_length: 14; cdr3_aa: CASSFPLDRAGQYF; cdr3_nt: TGTGCCAGCAGTTTTCCTCTCGACAGGGCGGGTCAGTACTTC
v_call: TRBV19; j_call: TRBJ1-5; clone_size: NA; d_call: TRBD1; cdr3_length: 16; cdr3_aa: CASSIVGQGSNQPQHF; cdr3_nt: TGTGCCAGTAGTATCGTGGGACAGGGGAGCAATCAGCCCCAGCATTTT
v_call: TRBV5-6; j_call: TRBJ1-2; clone_size: once; d_call: NA; cdr3_length: 13; cdr3_aa: CASSQDRNYGYTF; cdr3_nt: TGTGCCAGCAGCCAAGACAGGAACTATGGCTACACCTTC
v_call: TRBV19; j_call: TRBJ2-7; clone_size: NA; d_call: NA; cdr3_length: 14; cdr3_aa: CASSISSGLYEQYF; cdr3_nt: TGTGCCAGTAGTATTAGTAGCGGACTCTACGAGCAGTACTTC
v_call: TRBV3-1/TRBV3-2; j_call: TRBJ2-6; clone_size: NA; d_call: NA; cdr3_length: 21; cdr3_aa: CASSQDIPTARTHSGANVLTF; cdr3_nt: TGTGCCAGCAGCCAAGATATTCCGACAGCACGAACCCATTCTGGGGCCAACGTCCTGACTTTC
v_call: TRBV5-5; j_call: TRBJ2-2; clone_size: NA; d_call: TRBD1; cdr3_length: 15; cdr3_aa: CASRPGTENTGELFF; cdr3_nt: TGTGCCAGCAGACCCGGGACAGAAAACACCGGGGAGCTGTTTTTT
v_call: TRBV29-1; j_call: TRBJ2-1; clone_size: NA; d_call: NA; cdr3_length: 14; cdr3_aa: CSAHRQGAGDEQFF; cdr3_nt: TGCAGCGCCCATCGTCAGGGGGCGGGGGATGAGCAGTTCTTC
v_call: TRBV19; j_call: TRBJ1-2; clone_size: NA; d_call: TRBD1; cdr3_length: 14; cdr3_aa: CASSVDRVGYGYTF; cdr3_nt: TGTGCCAGTAGTGTGGACAGGGTGGGCTATGGCTACACCTTC
v_call: TRBV5-1; j_call: TRBJ2-1; clone_size: NA; d_call: NA; cdr3_length: 14; cdr3_aa: CASSPSRGDNEQFF; cdr3_nt: TGCGCCAGCAGCCCGTCTCGCGGAGACAATGAGCAGTTCTTC
v_call: TRBV11-2; j_call: TRBJ2-5; clone_size: NA; d_call: NA; cdr3_length: 14; cdr3_aa: CASKLRANQETQYF; cdr3_nt: TGTGCCAGCAAGTTGCGGGCCAACCAAGAGACCCAGTACTTC
v_call: TRBV2; j_call: TRBJ1-1; clone_size: NA; d_call: NA; cdr3_length: 14; cdr3_aa: CASSKKQVYTEAFF; cdr3_nt: TGTGCCAGCAGTAAAAAACAGGTTTACACTGAAGCTTTCTTT
v_call: TRBV6-6; j_call: TRBJ2-1; clone_size: once; d_call: NA; cdr3_length: 15; cdr3_aa: CASKYAGGAYNEQFF; cdr3_nt: TGTGCCAGCAAGTATGCCGGGGGTGCTTACAATGAGCAGTTCTTC
v_call: TRBV5-4; j_call: TRBJ2-1; clone_size: NA; d_call: TRBD2; cdr3_length: 15; cdr3_aa: CASSLVSGGSDEQFF; cdr3_nt: TGTGCCAGCAGCTTGGTCAGCGGGGGTAGTGATGAGCAGTTCTTC
v_call: TRBV19; j_call: TRBJ2-5; clone_size: NA; d_call: NA; cdr3_length: 14; cdr3_aa: CASSIEKQQETQYF; cdr3_nt: TGTGCCAGTAGTATAGAGAAACAGCAAGAGACCCAGTACTTC
v_call: TRBV21-1; j_call: TRBJ2-7; clone_size: NA; d_call: NA; cdr3_length: 12; cdr3_aa: CASSKVRVEQYF; cdr3_nt: TGTGCCAGCAGCAAAGTCAGGGTCGAGCAGTACTTC
v_call: TRBV10-2; j_call: TRBJ2-7; clone_size: NA; d_call: TRBD2; cdr3_length: 14; cdr3_aa: CASSPRGSSYEQYF; cdr3_nt: TGCGCCAGCAGTCCGCGGGGGAGCTCCTACGAGCAGTACTTC
v_call: TRBV28; j_call: TRBJ1-4; clone_size: NA; d_call: TRBD1; cdr3_length: 17; cdr3_aa: CASKEGGRGHTNEKLFF; cdr3_nt: TGTGCCAGCAAGGAGGGGGGCAGGGGGCATACTAATGAAAAACTGTTTTTT
v_call: TRBV4-1; j_call: TRBJ2-7; clone_size: NA; d_call: NA; cdr3_length: 15; cdr3_aa: CASSQEERPSYEQYF; cdr3_nt: TGCGCCAGCAGCCAAGAAGAGCGCCCCTCCTACGAGCAGTACTTC
v_call: TRBV29-1; j_call: TRBJ1-4; clone_size: few; d_call: NA; cdr3_length: 13; cdr3_aa: CSVARTGNEKLFF; cdr3_nt: TGCAGCGTCGCCCGGACTGGTAATGAAAAACTGTTTTTT
v_call: TRBV4-1; j_call: TRBJ1-3; clone_size: NA; d_call: NA; cdr3_length: 15; cdr3_aa: CASSQPQGIENTIYF; cdr3_nt: TGCGCCAGCAGCCAACCTCAGGGAATCGAAAACACCATATATTTT
v_call: TRBV28; j_call: TRBJ1-4; clone_size: NA; d_call: NA; cdr3_length: 13; cdr3_aa: CASRRGPNEKLFF; cdr3_nt: TGTGCCAGCAGAAGGGGCCCAAATGAAAAACTGTTTTTT
v_call: TRBV2; j_call: TRBJ2-2; clone_size: NA; d_call: TRBD1; cdr3_length: 15; cdr3_aa: CASKPGQVNTGELFF; cdr3_nt: TGTGCCAGCAAGCCGGGACAGGTGAACACCGGGGAGCTGTTTTTT
v_call: TRBV21-1; j_call: TRBJ1-3; clone_size: NA; d_call: NA; cdr3_length: 15; cdr3_aa: CASIGTGGSGNTIYF; cdr3_nt: TGTGCCAGCATTGGGACAGGGGGCTCTGGAAACACCATATATTTT
v_call: TRBV7-6; j_call: TRBJ2-1; clone_size: once; d_call: TRBD2; cdr3_length: 15; cdr3_aa: CASSPPLAGENEQFF; cdr3_nt: TGTGCCAGCAGTCCCCCCCTAGCGGGAGAGAATGAGCAGTTCTTC
v_call: TRBV7-6; j_call: TRBJ2-5; clone_size: NA; d_call: NA; cdr3_length: 14; cdr3_aa: CASSLGPAQETQYF; cdr3_nt: TGTGCCAGCAGCTTAGGCCCAGCGCAAGAGACCCAGTACTTC
v_call: TRBV5-1; j_call: TRBJ1-6; clone_size: few; d_call: TRBD1; cdr3_length: 14; cdr3_aa: CASSTTGTNSPLHF; cdr3_nt: TGCGCCAGCAGCACGACAGGGACTAATTCACCCCTCCACTTT
v_call: TRBV7-9; j_call: TRBJ1-2; clone_size: NA; d_call: TRBD1; cdr3_length: 14; cdr3_aa: CASSNPTGNYGYTF; cdr3_nt: TGTGCCAGCAGCAACCCGACAGGGAACTATGGCTACACCTTC
v_call: TRBV6-4; j_call: TRBJ1-6; clone_size: NA; d_call: NA; cdr3_length: 15; cdr3_aa: CASSAGTIGSSPLHF; cdr3_nt: TGTGCCAGCAGCGCCGGGACAATTGGGTCTTCACCCCTCCACTTT
v_call: TRBV5-1; j_call: TRBJ2-7; clone_size: NA; d_call: TRBD2; cdr3_length: 14; cdr3_aa: CASSLASGAYEQYF; cdr3_nt: TGCGCCAGCAGCTTGGCTAGCGGGGCCTACGAGCAGTACTTC
v_call: TRBV5-1; j_call: TRBJ2-7; clone_size: few; d_call: TRBD1; cdr3_length: 14; cdr3_aa: CASRLQGALDEQYF; cdr3_nt: TGCGCCAGCAGGTTACAGGGGGCTCTTGACGAGCAGTACTTC
v_call: TRBV5-1; j_call: TRBJ2-7; clone_size: NA; d_call: TRBD2; cdr3_length: 15; cdr3_aa: CASSSSAGGRSEQYF; cdr3_nt: TGCGCCAGCAGCTCATCAGCGGGGGGGCGTTCCGAGCAGTACTTC
v_call: TRBV28; j_call: TRBJ1-5; clone_size: once; d_call: TRBD1; cdr3_length: 16; cdr3_aa: CASSSGTVYSNQPQHF; cdr3_nt: TGTGCCAGCAGTTCCGGGACAGTCTATAGCAATCAGCCCCAGCATTTT
v_call: TRBV28; j_call: TRBJ2-1; clone_size: NA; d_call: NA; cdr3_length: 11; cdr3_aa: CASSFQSRQFF; cdr3_nt: TGTGCCAGCAGTTTTCAGTCACGGCAGTTCTTC
v_call: TRBV5-1; j_call: TRBJ2-2; clone_size: NA; d_call: NA; cdr3_length: 13; cdr3_aa: CASSLDRTGELFF; cdr3_nt: TGCGCCAGCAGCTTGGACAGGACCGGGGAGCTGTTTTTT
v_call: TRBV6-5; j_call: TRBJ2-1; clone_size: NA; d_call: TRBD1; cdr3_length: 14; cdr3_aa: CASFRGQGWNEQFF; cdr3_nt: TGTGCCAGCTTCCGGGGACAGGGTTGGAATGAGCAGTTCTTC
v_call: TRBV19; j_call: TRBJ1-3; clone_size: NA; d_call: NA; cdr3_length: 13; cdr3_aa: CASKVTGGNTIYF; cdr3_nt: TGTGCCAGTAAGGTGACAGGTGGAAACACCATATATTTT
v_call: TRBV6-5; j_call: TRBJ1-5; clone_size: NA; d_call: TRBD1; cdr3_length: 15; cdr3_aa: CASRDRARGNQPQHF; cdr3_nt: TGTGCCAGCAGGGACAGGGCGCGGGGCAATCAGCCCCAGCATTTT
v_call: TRBV6-2/TRBV6-3; j_call: TRBJ1-1; clone_size: NA; d_call: TRBD1; cdr3_length: 14; cdr3_aa: CASSSQGVGTEAFF; cdr3_nt: TGTGCCAGCAGTTCCCAGGGGGTAGGCACTGAAGCTTTCTTT
v_call: TRBV10-1; j_call: TRBJ2-2; clone_size: NA; d_call: TRBD2; cdr3_length: 18; cdr3_aa: CASSEASGGRSRTGELFF; cdr3_nt: TGCGCCAGCTCTGAGGCTAGCGGGGGCCGTTCGCGCACCGGGGAGCTGTTTTTT